The clone carrying this TCR beta chain was recorded at least ten times. What it binds is not known. The protocol attached unique molecular identifiers to individual cDNA molecules. Via MiXCR, TCRdb re-called the 5' RACE reads, giving one row per CDR3 protein. The sample shows approximately 49,000 distinct CDR3 sequences, approximately 12% of them seen only once. The data originate from a study of early T cells in non-severe SARS-CoV-2 infection. About the study: RNA in bulk from unsorted whole blood was sequenced, and chains were unpaired.

General study findings and limits: The VDJdb matching leaned toward anti-spike CD8 responses and overlooked private and CD4 specificities.

This CDR3 comprises 17 residues. Per the germline V gene, CDR1 is MNHEY and CDR2 is SVGAGI. Losses at the gene ends were 0 bases for V and 4 bases for J; bases not matched to a gene: 4. V gene TRBV6-5 combines with J gene TRBJ2-1; TRBD2 matches 12 bases. This clonotype was obtained from an adult who was a healthcare worker with PCR-confirmed SARS-CoV-2 infection or an uninfected control (not recorded which). The material sequenced was whole blood. The CDR3 spells CASSYSPSGGVYNEQFF. For the CDR3, the DNA is TGTGCCAGCAGTTACTCTCCTAGCGGGGGGGTTTACAATGAGCAGTTCTTC.